This passage covers 17 T cell receptor beta chains from one sample sequenced in a study of beta chain features in type 1 diabetes. Points from the study as a whole: Type 1 diabetes patients showed a moderate but significant shortening of TCRB CDR3s in all four CD4+ subsets.

The whole isolated RNA underwent reverse transcription, so sequencing captured expressed TCRB transcripts. TCRdb's table, derived via immunoSEQ multiplex PCR, lists solely in-frame clones and lacks some. The table lists a few hundred thousand clones, over 8.5% of them singletons. These receptors lack a known antigen. Material for sequencing was central memory CD4+ T cells from blood. All receptors derive from a young man with type 1 diabetes.

This clone has only a few counts. The chain joins TRBV18 to TRBJ2-1; TRBD1 matches 8 bases. The CDR3 has 16 residues. The V gene end was trimmed by 0 bases and the J gene end by 3 bases; junction bases not matched to a gene: 4. The germline V gene has CDR1 KGHSH and CDR2 LQKENI. The chain's CDR3 is CASSPPYGQGYNEQFF. The CDR3 DNA reads TGTGCCAGCTCACCACCGTACGGACAGGGCTACAATGAGCAGTTCTTC. The whole variable domain, filled in from reference TRBV18 and TRBJ2-1, reads NAGVMQNPRHLVRRRGQEARLRCSPMKGHSHVYWYRQLPEEGLKFMVYLQKENIIDESGMPKERFSAEFPKEGPSILRIQQVVRGDSAAYFCASSPPYGQGYNEQFFGPGTRLTVL.

This clone was seen a few times. J is TRBJ2-1 and V is TRBV5-5; possible D gene TRBD2, 6 bases. The V end lost 0 bases, the J end lost 8 bases, and 9 bases lay between the germline ends. The CDR3 has 13 residues. Germline CDR1 reads SGHKS; CDR2 reads YYEKEE (reference sequence). CDR3 sequence: CASSLGLEDEQFF. CDR3 in DNA: TGTGCCAGCAGCTTGGGACTAGAAGATGAGCAGTTCTTC. Based on the CDR3 plus reference TRBV5-5 and TRBJ2-1, the full variable domain is DAGVTQSPTHLIKTRGQQVTLRCSPISGHKSVSWYQQVLGQGPQFIFQYYEKEERGRGNFPDRFSARQFPNYSSELNVNALLLGDSALYLCASSLGLEDEQFFGPGTRLTVL.

In its sample, this clone was seen a few times. This chain links TRBV6-6 with TRBJ2-7, with 9 bases identical to TRBD1. Germline CDR1 is MNHNY and CDR2 is SVGAGI (reference sequence). V lost 5 bases to trimming and J lost 3 bases; unmatched junction nucleotides: 5. The CDR3 totals 14 residues. DNA of the CDR3: TGTGCCAGCAGTCCTAGACAGGGGGGCTACGAGCAGTACTTC. Its translation is CASSPRQGGYEQYF.

Ten or more counts support this clone. The chain couples TRBV19 to TRBJ2-2; possible D gene TRBD2, 6 bases. Trimming stripped 7 bases from V and 4 bases from J, with 13 bases between. The germline V gene has CDR1 LNHDA and CDR2 SQIVND (reference sequence). The CDR3 extends over 14 amino acids. CDR3 bases: TGTGCCAGTATTGGTCGGGAGTTCACCGGGGAGCTGTTTTTT. The encoded protein is CASIGREFTGELFF. The full variable domain, rest sourced from reference TRBV19 and TRBJ2-2, is DGGITQSPKYLFRKEGQNVTLSCEQNLNHDAMYWYRQDPGQGLRLIYYSQIVNDFQKGDIAEGYSVSREKKESFPLTVTSAQKNPTAFYLCASIGREFTGELFFGEGSRLTVL.

This clone was detected only a few times. The chain employs TRBV28 and TRBJ1-5, with TRBD1 matching over 7 bases. The CDR3 covers 17 residues. Germline-derived CDR1 and CDR2 are MDHEN and SYDVKM. Unmatched junction bases numbered 16, after V lost 6 bases and J lost 5 bases. CDR3 loop: CASRPPPGQAADQPQHF. The CDR3 coding sequence is TGTGCCAGCAGGCCCCCTCCTGGACAGGCGGCCGATCAGCCCCAGCATTTT.

This sequence joins TRBV4-1 and TRBJ1-4; D possibly corresponds to TRBD1 (5 bases). V lost 2 bases and J 1 base, leaving 14 bases between the germline ends. The CDR3 covers 17 residues. The germline V gene encodes CDR1 MGHRA and CDR2 YSYEKL. CDR3 nucleotide sequence: TGCGCCAGCAGCCAACAGGTCACCGGACAAACTAATGAAAAACTGTTTTTT. This gives the protein CASSQQVTGQTNEKLFF.

This clone was recorded at least ten times. Different DNA sequences within this sample yield the same CDR3. The rearrangement uses TRBV10-3 and TRBJ2-1, with unresolved D. CDR3 size: 11 residues. CDR1 is ENHRY and CDR2 is SYGVKD in the germline V gene. The V gene lost 4 bases and the J gene lost 7 bases, with 5 bases spanning the gap. The DNA of the CDR3 is TGTGCCATCAGTGGAGATAATGAGCAGTTCTTC. Its protein is CAISGDNEQFF.

This clone was picked up many times. V is TRBV6-6 and J is TRBJ2-5; D uncertain. This CDR3 has 15 amino acids. V lost 4 bases, J lost 2 bases, and 14 bases lay in between. Per germline, CDR1 MNHNY and CDR2 SVGAGI (reference sequence). CDR3 sequence (DNA): TGTGCCAGCAGTTTGGGCGGAGAATCACAAGAGACCCAGTACTTC. This sequence encodes CASSLGGESQETQYF.

The CDR3, as DNA: TGTGCCACCAGCAGGGACAGGGTTAATCAGCCCCAGCATTTT. Its protein is CATSRDRVNQPQHF. The rearrangement joins TRBV15 to TRBJ1-5, with 8 bases lining up with TRBD1. Germline CDR1 LNHNV, CDR2 YYDKDF (reference sequence). Trimming took 3 bases from V and 4 from J; bases not matched to a gene: 2. The CDR3 contains 14 residues.

This chain uses TRBV4-2 with TRBJ2-3, with unresolved D. The CDR3 has 11 amino acids. Trimming removed 1 base from V and 6 bases from J, with 2 bases in between. From germline, CDR1 is LGHNA and CDR2 YNFKEQ. The DNA of the CDR3 is TGTGCCAGCAGCCAAGTGGATACGCAGTATTTT. Residues: CASSQVDTQYF.

The V call is TRBV11-1, the J call TRBJ2-7; 9 bases are shared with TRBD1. Germline-derived CDR1 and CDR2 are SGHAT and FQDESV (reference sequence). V gave up 5 bases and J gave up 6 bases; unmatched junction bases: 8. CDR3 length: 14 amino acids. The CDR3 here is CASSPGQGTGEQYF. In DNA, the CDR3 is TGTGCCAGCAGCCCGGGACAGGGTACGGGCGAGCAGTACTTC.

This clone was detected many times. The chain links TRBV11-2 to TRBJ2-1; D is possibly TRBD2 (5 bases). From germline, CDR1 is SGHAT and CDR2 FQNNGV. The CDR3 runs to 16 residues. V was cut by 0 bases and J by 4 bases, with 13 bases left in between. The CDR3 sequence is CASSLDGRGGYNEQFF. CDR3 bases: TGTGCCAGCAGCTTAGATGGTCGGGGTGGTTACAATGAGCAGTTCTTC.

This clone was observed a handful of times. The chain links TRBV5-1 to TRBJ2-5; D remains ambiguous. Deletions cut 0 bases from V and 1 base from J, with 13 bases between. CDR1 is SGHRS, CDR2 YFSETQ, per germline. The CDR3 extends over 16 amino acids. CDR3 nucleotide sequence: TGCGCCAGCAGCTTGGACCAAAGGAAACTCCAAGAGACCCAGTACTTC. As protein: CASSLDQRKLQETQYF.

In this sample, this clone turned up a few times. This chain joins TRBV30 and TRBJ1-4; 7 bases fit TRBD1. Germline V CDR1 and CDR2: GTSNPN, SVGIG (reference sequence). After removal of 4 bases from V and 2 bases from J, the junction contained 7 bases not matched to a gene. There are 15 residues in the CDR3. CDR3 bases: TGTGCCTGGACTTTCTCGACAGGGACTAATGAAAAACTGTTTTTT. This translates into CAWTFSTGTNEKLFF.

The rearrangement links TRBV19 to TRBJ2-1; D is possibly TRBD1 or TRBD2 (5 bases each). CDR3 length: 15 amino acids. The germline gives CDR1 LNHDA, CDR2 SQIVND (reference sequence). The V end was cut by 10 bases, the J end by 4 bases, with 20 bases between. CDR3 sequence: CATTSGQGLYNEQFF. For the CDR3, the DNA is TGTGCCACAACATCGGGGCAGGGATTATACAATGAGCAGTTCTTC.

There are many counts of this clone. J is TRBJ2-1 and V is TRBV27, with TRBD2 matching 8 bases. The V segment lost 6 bases and the J segment 2 bases; nucleotides outside the gene matches: 9. The CDR3 runs 16 residues. Germline lookup yields CDR1 MNHEY and CDR2 SMNVEV (reference sequence). The CDR3, as DNA: TGTGCCAGCAGGCCACCGGGACTAGAACCCTACAATGAGCAGTTCTTC. It encodes CASRPPGLEPYNEQFF.

The chain has TRBV9 and TRBJ2-5, with a possible D match to TRBD2 (6 bases). The V end lost 0 bases, the J end lost 2 bases, and 14 bases lay between the germline ends. The germline CDR1 and CDR2 sequences are SGDLS and YYNGEE. The CDR3 sequence is 16 residues long. In nucleotides, the CDR3 is TGTGCCAGCAGCGTAGGACCGGGAGAGGTACAAGAGACCCAGTACTTC. It is translated as CASSVGPGEVQETQYF.